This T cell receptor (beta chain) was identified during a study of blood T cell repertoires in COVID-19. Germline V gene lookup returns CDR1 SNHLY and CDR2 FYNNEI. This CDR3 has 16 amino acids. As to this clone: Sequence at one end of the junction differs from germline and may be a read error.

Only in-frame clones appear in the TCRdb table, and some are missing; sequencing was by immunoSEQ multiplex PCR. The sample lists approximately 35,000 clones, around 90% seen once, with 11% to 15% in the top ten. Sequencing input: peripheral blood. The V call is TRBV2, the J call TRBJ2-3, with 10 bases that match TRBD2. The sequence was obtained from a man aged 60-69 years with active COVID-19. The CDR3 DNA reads TGTGCCGGCAGCAGCGGGAGGGCCGCTCCTTGGGATACGCAGTATTTT. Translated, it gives CAGSSGRAAPWDTQYF.